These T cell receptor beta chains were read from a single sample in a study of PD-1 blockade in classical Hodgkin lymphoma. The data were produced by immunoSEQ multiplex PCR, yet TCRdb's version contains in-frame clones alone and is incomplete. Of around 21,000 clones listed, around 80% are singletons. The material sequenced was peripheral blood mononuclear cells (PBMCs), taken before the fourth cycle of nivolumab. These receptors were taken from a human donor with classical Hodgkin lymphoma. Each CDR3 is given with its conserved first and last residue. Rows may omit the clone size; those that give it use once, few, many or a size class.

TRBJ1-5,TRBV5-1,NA,CASSLGTGSNQPQHF
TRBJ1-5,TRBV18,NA,CASSPYVIGPNQPQHF
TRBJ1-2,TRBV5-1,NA,CASSLEGRVDYGYTF
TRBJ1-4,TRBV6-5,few,CASSLGGRTNEKLFF
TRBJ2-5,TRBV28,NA,CASSITGKGQETQYF
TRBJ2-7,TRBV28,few,CASSLIIRYEQYF
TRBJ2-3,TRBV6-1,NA,CASSEVWGDTQYF
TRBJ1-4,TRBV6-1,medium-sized,CASSDGQTPNEKLFF
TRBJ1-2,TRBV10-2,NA,CASSQTVNYGYTF
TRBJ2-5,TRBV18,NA,CASSPLGQQKETQYF
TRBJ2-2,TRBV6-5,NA,CASSRVGGTGELFF
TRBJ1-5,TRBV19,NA,CASSIPRLNQPQHF
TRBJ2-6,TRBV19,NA,CASRGSSLLTF
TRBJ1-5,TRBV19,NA,CASSGRGNNQPQHF
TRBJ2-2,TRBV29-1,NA,CSVRAGANTGELFF
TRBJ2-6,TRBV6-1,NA,CASSGGSSGANVLTF
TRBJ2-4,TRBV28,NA,CASRRQGGTAKNIQYF
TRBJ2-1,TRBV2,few,CASSEFTEQFF
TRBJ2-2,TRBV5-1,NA,CASSLGTGRAGELFF
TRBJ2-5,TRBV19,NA,CASRRDGRETQYF
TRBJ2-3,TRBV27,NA,CASTSWGMDTQYF
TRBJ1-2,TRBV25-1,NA,CASSEYLGGYTF
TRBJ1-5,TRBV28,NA,CASSLSHWGARDGPQHF
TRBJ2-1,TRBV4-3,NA,CASSQDSGREQFF
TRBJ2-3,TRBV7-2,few,CASRRVGSTDTQYF
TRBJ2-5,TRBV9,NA,CASSVVPTSGQETQYF
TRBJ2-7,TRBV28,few,CASSLTYEQYF
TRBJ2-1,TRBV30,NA,CAWSVSRTSGSRKHNEQFF
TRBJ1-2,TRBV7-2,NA,CASSLRGDYGYTF
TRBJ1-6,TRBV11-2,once,CASSLDLTGGSPLHF
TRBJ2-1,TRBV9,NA,CASSLAGGVNEQFF
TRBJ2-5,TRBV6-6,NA,CASSGPTRETQYF
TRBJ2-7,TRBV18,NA,CASSPQTGSYEQYF
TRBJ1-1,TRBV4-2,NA,CASSQDRGGTEAFF
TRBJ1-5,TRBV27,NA,CASSPDRGYQPQHF
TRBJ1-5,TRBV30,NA,CAWSVNRPPDQPQHF
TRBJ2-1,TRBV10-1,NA,CASSEGYNEQFF
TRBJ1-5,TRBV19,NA,CASSLFSLPQHF
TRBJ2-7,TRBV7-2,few,CASSFGGRYEQYF
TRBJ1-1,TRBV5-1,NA,CASSLVWGTANTEAFF
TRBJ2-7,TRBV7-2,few,CASSRRGGPSYEQYF
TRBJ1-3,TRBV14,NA,CASSRTGLGNTIYF
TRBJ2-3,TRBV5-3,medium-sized,CARSDVVPSTDTQYF
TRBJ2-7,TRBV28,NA,CASRPGVVRGVSYEQYF
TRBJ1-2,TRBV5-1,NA,CASGAPEVANYGYTF
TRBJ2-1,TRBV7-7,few,CASSSGQSSYNEQFF
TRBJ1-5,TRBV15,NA,CATKRGDSNQPQHF
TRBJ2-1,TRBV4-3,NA,CASSLTTQGHEQFF
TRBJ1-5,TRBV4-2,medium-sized,CASSQTGADQPQHF